A selection of T cell receptor beta chains follows, all from one sample in a study of T-cell memory formation after mild COVID-19. TCRdb redid the calling of the 5' RACE reads with MiXCR, one entry per CDR3 protein. The data show around 300,000 distinct CDR3 sequences, 14% seen once. The specimen was PBMCs or a T cell subset sorted from them (not recorded which). Receptor source: a man aged 18 to 29 who had mild COVID-19 (a few samples of this study predate the infection). Cell type and time point are not known. Both conserved end residues are part of each CDR3. A D gene is named only where the DNA matches it firmly. The size entry is marked missing in some rows and otherwise reads once, few, many or a size class.

V	J	D	size	DNA	CDR3
TRBV7-8	TRBJ2-3	TRBD2	few	TGTGCCAGTGGGGCACTAGCGGACACAGATACGCAGTATTTT	CASGALADTDTQYF
TRBV7-9	TRBJ2-2	-	few	TGTGCCAGCAGACAAAGATGGGGGAGAGGCCCGAGGTCCGCCGGGGAGCTGTTTTTT	CASRQRWGRGPRSAGELFF
TRBV11-3	TRBJ2-1	-	-	TGTGCCAGCAGCTTATTTGGGGGTAGGGCCACCTACAATGAGCAGTTCTTC	CASSLFGGRATYNEQFF
TRBV6-2/TRBV6-3	TRBJ1-1	-	once	TGTGCCAGCAGTTATGGGCCCGAGGCTGAAGCTTTCTTT	CASSYGPEAEAFF
TRBV5-1	TRBJ1-6	-	-	TGCGCCAGCAGCTTGGTGCCGGATCCCCCCCATTCACCCCTCCACTTT	CASSLVPDPPHSPLHF
TRBV18	TRBJ2-5	-	-	TGTGCCAGCTCCCCAGGGCCCTTCGTCCAAGAGACCCAGTACTTC	CASSPGPFVQETQYF
TRBV25-1	TRBJ2-5	-	-	TGTGCCAGCAGTGAATGGGAAGGGTGGAAGACCCAGTACTTC	CASSEWEGWKTQYF
TRBV12-3/TRBV12-4	TRBJ1-3	-	few	TGTGCCAGCGAAGACCGCTCTGGAAACACCATATATTTT	CASEDRSGNTIYF
TRBV6-1	TRBJ2-7	TRBD2	many	TGTGCCAGCAGCGAAGGCGGGGGCTCCTACGAGCAGTACTTC	CASSEGGGSYEQYF
TRBV24-1	TRBJ2-3	-	-	TGTGCCACCAGTGGATGGGACTCCGGCACAGATACGCAGTATTTT	CATSGWDSGTDTQYF
TRBV20-1	TRBJ2-5	TRBD2	few	TGCAGTGCCTTTAGCGGGGCGGAGACCCAGTACTTC	CSAFSGAETQYF
TRBV7-9	TRBJ1-2	-	few	TGTGCCAGCAGCTTAGCTCCAGGGTCCTATGGCTACACCTTC	CASSLAPGSYGYTF
TRBV20-1	TRBJ2-6	-	-	TGCAGTGCTAGAGAGGGGGTGGCCGGGGCCAACGTCCTGACTTTC	CSAREGVAGANVLTF
TRBV7-9	TRBJ2-3	TRBD2	few	TGTGCCAGCAGCCCGGGACTAGCGGCTAGCACAGATACGCAGTATTTT	CASSPGLAASTDTQYF
TRBV16	TRBJ1-1	-	-	TGTGCCAGCAGCCAATTTCACAGGGCTGAAGCTTTCTTT	CASSQFHRAEAFF
TRBV30	TRBJ1-5	-	few	TGTGCCTGGAGTTCCCACTCCGATCAGCCCCAGCATTTT	CAWSSHSDQPQHF
TRBV15	TRBJ1-4	-	-	TGTGCCACCAGCAGAGATGCGGTAACTAATGAAAAACTGTTTTTT	CATSRDAVTNEKLFF
TRBV7-9	TRBJ2-3	-	few	TGTGCCAGCAGCGTACTCAGCACAGATACGCAGTATTTT	CASSVLSTDTQYF
TRBV5-4	TRBJ1-1	-	few	TGTGCCAGCAGCTTCGGACAGGAAGCTTTCTTT	CASSFGQEAFF
TRBV3-1	TRBJ2-5	TRBD1	-	TGTGCCAGCAGCCAAGTCCCAGGGGGCACGGAGACCCAGTACTTC	CASSQVPGGTETQYF
TRBV7-2	TRBJ1-2	-	-	TGTGCCAGCAGCGCCACCAGGGATTCCTCTTATGGCTACACCTTC	CASSATRDSSYGYTF
TRBV5-1	TRBJ2-2	-	few	TGCGCCAGCAGCTTCTACTCGGAGGCCGGGGAGCTGTTTTTT	CASSFYSEAGELFF
TRBV25-1	TRBJ1-1	TRBD1	many	TGTGCCAGCAGGGGACAGCTGGACACTGAAGCTTTCTTT	CASRGQLDTEAFF
TRBV15	TRBJ2-2	-	-	TGTGCCACCAGCATAGACCGGAACACCGGGGAGCTGTTTTTT	CATSIDRNTGELFF
TRBV5-1	TRBJ2-3	-	many	TGCGCCAGCAGCAGGGAACAGGGAGTAGATACGCAGTATTTT	CASSREQGVDTQYF
TRBV7-2	TRBJ2-1	-	few	TGTGCCAGCAGTTCCCAGGGGGGGGCTGGCGATGAGCAGTTCTTC	CASSSQGGAGDEQFF